The 23 T cell receptor beta chains below were found in one sample sequenced in a study of CD8 T cells in Susac syndrome. Random hexamers were used to reverse transcribe 0.5 to 1 ug of RNA. TCRdb re-called the immunoSEQ multiplex PCR reads through MiXCR, storing one row per CDR3 protein. Here the sample spans 90,000 to 110,000 distinct CDR3 sequences, 95% to 98% being singletons. Sequencing input: CD4+ T cells from PBMCs. The receptors come from a human donor in good health.

This clonotype was counted once. This chain joins TRBV18 and TRBJ2-5, with D possibly matching TRBD1 (5 bases). The germline V and J ends were trimmed by 5 bases and 4 bases, with 14 bases remaining between them. Per germline, CDR1 KGHSH and CDR2 LQKENI. The CDR3 totals 14 residues. CDR3 in amino acids: CASSAEQGRETQYF. CDR3 nucleotides: TGTGCCAGCTCAGCAGAGCAGGGTAGAGAGACCCAGTACTTC.

The chain has TRBV5-4 and TRBJ2-2; 7 nucleotides match TRBD1. The germline V gene has CDR1 SGHNT and CDR2 YYREEE (reference sequence). The J segment lost 5 bases and the V segment lost 5 bases, leaving 9 bases of the junction unmatched. The CDR3 spans 15 residues. The CDR3 nucleotides read TGTGCCAGCAGTCCTCCGGGACAGCGAACCGGGGAGCTGTTTTTT. It codes for CASSPPGQRTGELFF.

CDR3 protein: CASSQSDRGSGNTIYF. CDR3 DNA: TGCGCCAGCAGTCAATCGGACAGGGGCTCTGGAAACACCATATATTTT. The J gene is TRBJ1-3, the V gene TRBV23-1, with 9 bases that match TRBD1. Being an ORF, TRBV23-1 has a function that is uncertain. This CDR3 contains 16 residues. V trimming: 0 bases; J trimming: 0 bases; junction bases outside the gene matches: 0.

The V and J genes are TRBV19 and TRBJ2-4; 7 positions agree with TRBD1. The CDR3 contains 14 residues. In germline, CDR1 is LNHDA, CDR2 SQIVND (reference sequence). V dropped 5 bases and J dropped 5; count of bases not matched to a gene: 6. CDR3: CASSRPGQQNIQYF. In nucleotides, the CDR3 is TGTGCCAGTAGTCGCCCGGGACAGCAAAACATTCAGTACTTC. Together with reference TRBV19 and TRBJ2-4, the CDR3 gives the full variable domain: DGGITQSPKYLFRKEGQNVTLSCEQNLNHDAMYWYRQDPGQGLRLIYYSQIVNDFQKGDIAEGYSVSREKKESFPLTVTSAQKNPTAFYLCASSRPGQQNIQYFGAGTRLSVL.

This chain links TRBV24-1 with TRBJ2-5; 7 bases match TRBD2. CDR1 is KGHDR, CDR2 SFDVKD, per germline. This CDR3 contains 15 residues. Unmatched junction bases numbered 7, after V lost 5 bases and J lost 2 bases. CDR3 sequence: CATSALGSGQETQYF. CDR3 DNA: TGTGCCACCAGTGCCTTGGGTAGCGGGCAAGAGACCCAGTACTTC.

The rearrangement joins TRBV4-2 to TRBJ1-5; D remains unclear. Germline assignment: CDR1 LGHNA and CDR2 YNFKEQ. This CDR3 comprises 14 residues. V lost 0 bases and J lost 7, with 10 bases in between. The CDR3 sequence is CASSQDLRSQPQHF. CDR3 DNA: TGTGCCAGCAGCCAAGATTTGAGGTCCCAGCCCCAGCATTTT.

This chain's CDR3 is CASSLGNYGYTF. The CDR3, as DNA: TGTGCCAGCAGTTTAGGGAACTATGGCTACACCTTC. This rearrangement joins TRBV12-3 or TRBV12-4 to TRBJ1-2; D is unclear. CDR3 length: 12 residues. V gave up 1 base and J gave up 2 bases, with 2 bases separating them.

The chain combines TRBV12-3 or TRBV12-4 with TRBJ2-3, with TRBD2 matching 8 bases. The CDR3 runs to 14 residues. The V and J ends lost 8 bases and 1 base, in that order; junction bases with no gene match: 5. CDR3 in amino acids: CASRGGRGTDTQYF. Here the CDR3 DNA reads TGTGCCAGCCGGGGGGGCCGGGGCACAGATACGCAGTATTTT.

This rearrangement joins TRBV6-1 to TRBJ2-1; D may match TRBD1 or TRBD2 (6 bases each). This CDR3 is built from 16 residues. The V gene's germline CDR1 is MNHNS and CDR2 SASEGT. V lost 6 bases, J lost 5 bases, and 20 bases lay in between. For the CDR3, the DNA is TGTGCCAGCAGGAGGGGGGTACCAGAGGGCCACAATGAGCAGTTCTTC. Its translation: CASRRGVPEGHNEQFF.

V and J are TRBV18 and TRBJ2-2, with 7 bases that match TRBD1. Trimming at V came to 4 bases and at J to 6 bases, leaving 5 bases not matched to a gene. Germline V gene data show CDR1 as KGHSH and CDR2 as LQKENI. The CDR3 length is 14 residues. In DNA form, the CDR3 reads TGTGCCAGCTCACTTGACAGGGAAGCCGGGGAGCTGTTTTTT. It encodes CASSLDREAGELFF.

CDR3 protein: CASSLGTHNSPLHF. The CDR3 DNA reads as TGTGCCAGCAGTTTAGGGACCCATAATTCACCCCTCCACTTT. The rearrangement uses TRBV12-3 or TRBV12-4 and TRBJ1-6; no firm D call. V dropped 1 base and J dropped 5 bases, with 6 bases sitting between them. The CDR3 sequence is 14 residues long.

This chain links TRBV29-1 with TRBJ2-3; 7 positions agree with TRBD1. This CDR3 comprises 15 residues. Germline V gives CDR1 SQVTM, CDR2 ANQGSEA. Trimming cost V 2 bases and J 6 bases; bases outside gene matches: 11. CDR3 in DNA: TGCAGCGTTGAACTAGGGACAGCCCCGCAGGATACGCAGTATTTT. This codes for CSVELGTAPQDTQYF.

The chain carries TRBV29-1 and TRBJ2-5; TRBD2 might be the D (6 bases). Per the germline V gene, CDR1 is SQVTM and CDR2 is ANQGSEA. This CDR3 contains 16 residues. V was trimmed by 8 bases and J by 0 bases, leaving 22 bases between them. The CDR3 DNA reads TGCAGCATACGGGGGACCGCCGACTCGTACCAAGAGACCCAGTACTTC. It specifies CSIRGTADSYQETQYF.

The CDR3 nucleotides read TGTGCCAGCAACGGGAAGGCAGGGAGAACCGGGGAGCTGTTTTTT. Its protein is CASNGKAGRTGELFF. This rearrangement joins TRBV28 to TRBJ2-2, with D perhaps TRBD1 or TRBD2 (5 bases each). Trimming shortened V by 7 bases and J by 5 bases, and 17 bases separated the two germline ends. The CDR3 extends over 15 amino acids. Germline assignment: CDR1 MDHEN and CDR2 SYDVKM.

CDR3 in DNA: TGTGCCAGCAGTTTCCCTCGGGGAAAGCAGTACTTC. Translating it yields CASSFPRGKQYF. The chain couples TRBV28 to TRBJ2-7; a possible D gene is TRBD2 (5 bases). Germline V gene lookup returns CDR1 MDHEN and CDR2 SYDVKM. CDR3 length: 12 residues. V was shortened by 3 bases and J by 8 bases, with 11 bases between the two germline ends.

This chain joins TRBV20-1 and TRBJ2-1; TRBD2 matches 11 bases. This CDR3 region has 15 residues. CDR1 and CDR2 (germline): DFQATT, SNEGSKA (reference sequence). With 3 bases clipped from V and 4 bases from J, the junction kept 5 bases outside the gene matches. CDR3 DNA: TGCAGTGCTAGTGCGGGGACTAGCGGATACAATGAGCAGTTCTTC. This encodes CSASAGTSGYNEQFF.

This chain uses TRBV28 with TRBJ1-2, with D tentatively TRBD1 (5 bases). The ends were cut back, 6 bases at V and 4 bases at J, with 21 bases in the middle. The length of the CDR3 is 16 residues. The germline CDR1 and CDR2 sequences are MDHEN and SYDVKM. The CDR3 loop is CASRAPIRRGSYGYTF. The CDR3 nucleotides read TGTGCCAGCAGAGCCCCGATCAGGAGGGGAAGCTATGGCTACACCTTC.

The chain joins TRBV6-5 to TRBJ1-1; weak D call: TRBD1 (5 bases). In germline, CDR1 is MNHEY, CDR2 SVGAGI. The CDR3 is 15 residues long. V was cut by 5 bases and J by 5 bases, with 18 bases left in between. The chain's CDR3 is CASSTRGRVFTEAFF. DNA of the CDR3: TGTGCCAGCAGTACGAGGGGACGGGTGTTTACTGAAGCTTTCTTT.

The DNA of the CDR3 is TGTGCCAGCAGCTTCGATCGGGGGGAAGCCCTCTACAATGAGCAGTTCTTC. This sequence encodes CASSFDRGEALYNEQFF. The rearrangement uses TRBV5-6 and TRBJ2-1; 7 bases are shared with TRBD2. There are 17 residues in the CDR3. After removal of 2 bases from V and 3 bases from J, the junction contained 11 bases not matched to a gene. CDR1 and CDR2 from the germline V gene are SGHDT and YYEEEE. The full variable domain, with the rest looked up from reference TRBV5-6 and TRBJ2-1, is DAGVTQSPTHLIKTRGQQVTLRCSPKSGHDTVSWYQQALGQGPQFIFQYYEEEERQRGNFPDRFSGHQFPNYSSELNVNALLLGDSALYLCASSFDRGEALYNEQFFGPGTRLTVL.

The CDR3 DNA reads TGTGCCAGCAGCCAAGATATGCAGATCACCTACAATGAGCAGTTCTTC. Its protein is CASSQDMQITYNEQFF. The V call is TRBV3-1, the J call TRBJ2-1, with unresolved D. V was trimmed by 0 bases and J by 2 bases, leaving 11 bases between them. CDR3 length equals 16 residues. CDR1 and CDR2 (germline): LGHDT, YNNKEL (reference sequence).

The genes are TRBV6-5 and TRBJ2-7, with 8 bases that match TRBD1. V was clipped by 7 bases and J by 7 bases; unmatched bases: 12. The CDR3 is made up of 14 amino acids. The germline CDR1 and CDR2 sequences are MNHEY and SVGAGI. The CDR3 is CASNFRQGAREQYF. In nucleotides, the CDR3 is TGTGCCAGCAATTTTAGGCAGGGGGCAAGGGAGCAGTACTTC.

This sequence joins TRBV2 and TRBJ2-6, with 7 bases that match TRBD1. Germline-derived CDR1 and CDR2 are SNHLY and FYNNEI. This CDR3 has 17 amino acids. The V and J ends lost 6 bases and 4 bases, in that order; junction bases with no gene match: 12. This chain's CDR3 is CASSVATGSPGANVLTF. The DNA for the CDR3 is TGTGCCAGCAGCGTAGCGACAGGGTCACCGGGGGCCAACGTCCTGACTTTC.

The chain carries TRBV12-3 or TRBV12-4 and TRBJ2-7; the D call may be TRBD1 or TRBD2 (5 bases each). Trimming removed 2 bases from V and 2 bases from J, with 10 bases in between. This CDR3 has 14 residues. This chain's CDR3 is CASSLRDGPYEQYF. CDR3 DNA sequence: TGTGCCAGCAGTTTAAGGGACGGGCCCTACGAGCAGTACTTC.